These T cell receptor beta chains were read from a single sample in a study of T-cell memory formation after mild COVID-19. MiXCR was run by TCRdb on the 5' RACE reads, yielding one entry per CDR3 protein. The sample includes 70,000 to 100,000 distinct CDR3 sequences, 13% of them seen just once. The sequenced sample was PBMCs or a T cell subset sorted from them (not recorded which). Receptors originate from an adult woman who had mild COVID-19 (a few samples of this study predate the infection). Cell type and time point are not known. Both conserved end residues are part of each CDR3. The D gene is left open where the match is weak. Expanded clones are given a class, and other clones once, few, many or no size at all.

d_gene | j_gene | v_gene | abundance | CDR3aa | CDR3nt
- | TRBJ1-2 | TRBV11-2 | few | CASSLGAANYGYTF | TGTGCCAGCAGCCTAGGGGCCGCTAACTATGGCTACACCTTC
- | TRBJ1-1 | TRBV12-3/TRBV12-4 | many | CASSLAGNTEAFF | TGTGCCAGCAGTTTGGCCGGGAACACTGAAGCTTTCTTT
TRBD1 | TRBJ2-5 | TRBV12-3/TRBV12-4 | few | CASSKDRRETQYF | TGTGCCAGCAGCAAGGACAGGAGAGAGACCCAGTACTTC
- | TRBJ1-1 | TRBV12-3/TRBV12-4 | few | CASSTGLNTEAFF | TGTGCCAGCAGTACAGGGCTGAACACTGAAGCTTTCTTT
TRBD2 | TRBJ2-2 | TRBV27 | few | CASRPGGTGELFF | TGTGCCAGCAGACCCGGGGGGACCGGGGAGCTGTTTTTT
TRBD1 | TRBJ1-2 | TRBV18 | few | CASSPSGQGDYGYTF | TGTGCCAGCTCACCTTCAGGACAGGGGGACTATGGCTACACCTTC
TRBD2 | TRBJ2-1 | TRBV27 | - | CASSSRRTSGSSHEQFF | TGTGCCAGCAGTTCCCGGCGGACTAGCGGGAGTAGCCATGAGCAGTTCTTC
- | TRBJ2-7 | TRBV20-1 | few | CSASIQGDHEQYF | TGCAGTGCTAGTATACAAGGGGACCACGAGCAGTACTTC
- | TRBJ2-7 | TRBV5-1 | - | CASSPTSSYEQYF | TGCGCCAGCAGCCCCACGAGCTCCTACGAGCAGTACTTC
- | TRBJ2-1 | TRBV4-2 | - | CASSLSLGDYNEQFF | TGTGCCAGCAGCCTCTCCCTGGGGGATTACAATGAGCAGTTCTTC
- | TRBJ2-7 | TRBV9 | - | CASSPWGGAGYEQYF | TGTGCCAGCAGCCCCTGGGGTGGGGCTGGCTACGAGCAGTACTTC
- | TRBJ2-5 | TRBV27 | few | CASSLWAGQETQYF | TGTGCCAGCAGTTTATGGGCAGGTCAAGAGACCCAGTACTTC
TRBD2 | TRBJ2-3 | TRBV7-8 | many | CASSLAAAGGPDTQYF | TGTGCCAGCAGCTTAGCGGCAGCGGGGGGGCCGGATACGCAGTATTTT
- | TRBJ2-7 | TRBV4-1 | few | CASSQGSGDYEQYF | TGCGCCAGCAGCCAAGGGTCGGGGGACTACGAGCAGTACTTC
- | TRBJ2-7 | TRBV5-1 | few | CASSPGLLDEQYF | TGCGCCAGCAGCCCGGGACTTCTGGACGAGCAGTACTTC
- | TRBJ2-7 | TRBV5-1 | many | CASSFGQTYEQYF | TGCGCCAGCAGCTTCGGACAGACCTACGAGCAGTACTTC
- | TRBJ1-2 | TRBV6-1 | few | CASSDQGQFYGYTF | TGTGCCAGCAGTGATCAAGGGCAGTTCTATGGCTACACCTTC
- | TRBJ2-2 | TRBV6-1 | few | CASSSQGRQGPGELFF | TGTGCCAGCAGTAGCCAAGGACGCCAGGGGCCCGGGGAGCTGTTTTTT
TRBD1 | TRBJ2-7 | TRBV7-9 | few | CASSSFTGDEQYF | TGTGCCAGCAGCTCCTTCACAGGGGACGAGCAGTACTTC
TRBD1 | TRBJ2-1 | TRBV29-1 | few | CSVEPRGQLDNEQFF | TGCAGCGTTGAACCTCGGGGACAGCTTGACAATGAGCAGTTCTTC
TRBD2 | TRBJ2-1 | TRBV6-1 | - | CASSYLAGGPYNEQFF | TGTGCCAGCAGTTATCTAGCGGGAGGCCCCTACAATGAGCAGTTCTTC
- | TRBJ1-1 | TRBV7-9 | - | CASSLVGTTEAFF | TGTGCCAGCAGCTTAGTTGGTACGACTGAAGCTTTCTTT
TRBD2 | TRBJ2-7 | TRBV11-2 | few | CASSSGTSAAEQYF | TGTGCCAGCAGTTCCGGGACTAGCGCCGCCGAGCAGTACTTC
- | TRBJ2-1 | TRBV12-3/TRBV12-4 | few | CASSPSGVSGEQFF | TGTGCCAGCAGCCCATCGGGAGTATCTGGTGAGCAGTTCTTC
- | TRBJ2-5 | TRBV24-1 | - | CATSEAGLRETQYF | TGTGCCACCAGTGAAGCAGGGCTAAGAGAGACCCAGTACTTC
TRBD1 | TRBJ2-7 | TRBV9 | - | CASSTSGTGSGEQYF | TGTGCCAGCAGCACCTCCGGGACAGGGTCTGGCGAGCAGTACTTC
- | TRBJ2-3 | TRBV12-3/TRBV12-4 | few | CASSSPLVTSTDTQYF | TGTGCCAGCAGTTCCCCGCTAGTCACTAGCACAGATACGCAGTATTTT
- | TRBJ2-3 | TRBV11-2 | - | CASSPMDPDTDTQYF | TGTGCCAGCAGCCCCATGGACCCCGACACAGATACGCAGTATTTT
- | TRBJ1-2 | TRBV7-2 | - | CASSLFMGQEGENYGYTF | TGTGCCAGCAGCTTATTTATGGGGCAAGAGGGGGAGAACTATGGCTACACCTTC
- | TRBJ2-7 | TRBV11-2 | few | CASSLADRTPNYEQYF | TGTGCCAGCAGCTTAGCGGATAGGACTCCCAACTACGAGCAGTACTTC
TRBD2 | TRBJ2-2 | TRBV4-2 | - | CASSQEGGLAGFGTGELFF | TGTGCCAGCAGCCAAGAGGGGGGCCTAGCGGGGTTTGGAACCGGGGAGCTGTTTTTT
TRBD2 | TRBJ2-1 | TRBV4-2 | - | CASSQEDGRARNEQFF | TGTGCCAGCAGCCAAGAGGACGGGAGGGCTCGCAATGAGCAGTTCTTC
TRBD2 | TRBJ2-3 | TRBV2 | few | CASSERLATGTDTQYF | TGTGCCAGCAGTGAACGACTAGCAACGGGCACAGATACGCAGTATTTT
- | TRBJ1-6 | TRBV7-2 | - | CASSLGTDYSYNSPLHF | TGTGCCAGCAGCCTCGGGACGGACTACTCCTATAATTCACCCCTCCACTTT
- | TRBJ2-7 | TRBV6-2/TRBV6-3 | few | CASSLWESTHYEQYF | TGTGCCAGCAGCCTCTGGGAGAGTACCCACTACGAGCAGTACTTC
- | TRBJ2-7 | TRBV4-2 | few | CASSPSGVEQYF | TGTGCCAGCAGCCCCTCCGGGGTCGAGCAGTACTTC
TRBD1 | TRBJ1-5 | TRBV7-9 | - | CASSLALVGGNNQPQHF | TGTGCCAGCAGCTTAGCGCTGGTAGGGGGCAACAATCAGCCCCAGCATTTT
- | TRBJ1-1 | TRBV7-9 | few | CASSKPPEGGHRNTEAFF | TGTGCCAGCAGCAAACCCCCTGAGGGAGGCCACCGGAACACTGAAGCTTTCTTT
TRBD1 | TRBJ1-2 | TRBV12-3/TRBV12-4 | - | CADSGQANYGYTF | TGTGCCGACAGTGGACAGGCTAACTATGGCTACACCTTC
TRBD2 | TRBJ2-1 | TRBV15 | few | CATTERERVVGHNEQFF | TGTGCCACCACTGAGCGGGAGCGAGTGGTAGGGCACAATGAGCAGTTCTTC
TRBD1 | TRBJ2-1 | TRBV2 | - | CASLLPGQARNEQFF | TGTGCCAGCTTACTTCCGGGACAGGCTAGGAATGAGCAGTTCTTC
- | TRBJ2-3 | TRBV27 | few | CASSAGWSTDTQYF | TGTGCCAGCAGTGCGGGATGGAGCACAGATACGCAGTATTTT
- | TRBJ1-1 | TRBV7-8 | - | CASSSGPGETIPLSTEAFF | TGTGCCAGCAGCTCAGGGCCAGGGGAAACAATCCCTTTGAGCACTGAAGCTTTCTTT
TRBD2 | TRBJ2-7 | TRBV7-9 | - | CASSIGLAGTLEQYF | TGTGCCAGCAGCATAGGACTAGCGGGAACTCTCGAGCAGTACTTC
TRBD2 | TRBJ2-3 | TRBV7-6 | - | CASSLALAGGLSTDTQYF | TGTGCCAGCAGCTTAGCACTAGCGGGGGGGCTAAGCACAGATACGCAGTATTTT
- | TRBJ1-1 | TRBV12-3/TRBV12-4 | few | CASAPGGTVNTEAFF | TGTGCCAGCGCACCGGGGGGAACGGTGAACACTGAAGCTTTCTTT
- | TRBJ2-7 | TRBV12-3/TRBV12-4 | - | CASSLAAPGTAAYEQYF | TGTGCCAGCAGTTTAGCGGCCCCCGGGACGGCAGCCTACGAGCAGTACTTC
- | TRBJ2-5 | TRBV7-9 | - | CASSLLGRGETQYF | TGTGCCAGCAGCTTACTTGGCAGGGGAGAGACCCAGTACTTC
- | TRBJ2-3 | TRBV7-2 | many | CASSSSRADTQYF | TGTGCCAGCAGCTCCAGCCGAGCAGATACGCAGTATTTT
TRBD2 | TRBJ2-5 | TRBV29-1 | - | CSVEDLAAWETQYF | TGCAGCGTTGAGGATCTAGCGGCGTGGGAGACCCAGTACTTC
TRBD1 | TRBJ2-1 | TRBV5-1 | - | CASSYGQGADEQFF | TGCGCCAGCAGCTATGGACAGGGGGCGGATGAGCAGTTCTTC
TRBD2 | TRBJ2-5 | TRBV5-1 | many | CASSWGLAGGETQYF | TGCGCCAGCAGCTGGGGACTAGCGGGAGGAGAGACCCAGTACTTC
TRBD2 | TRBJ2-5 | TRBV25-1 | - | CASSPRLAGGSETQYF | TGTGCCAGCAGTCCACGACTAGCGGGAGGCTCTGAGACCCAGTACTTC